This entry features one TCR beta chain sequence. The target antigen is unknown. V dropped 8 bases and J dropped 0; count of bases not matched to a gene: 6. The V gene's germline CDR1 is SNHLY and CDR2 FYNNEI. The CDR3 contains 16 residues. The record originates from a study of radiotherapy plus CTLA-4 blockade in lung cancer. The wider study: Of all patients, around 19% responded objectively and 25% to 40% showed disease control.

Alongside CTLA-4 blockade with ipilimumab, patients with chemo-refractory metastatic non-small-cell lung cancer received focal radiation. Study-wide points: After radiotherapy and ipilimumab, tumor-derived clones expanded in peripheral blood.

The repertoire was sequenced with immunoSEQ multiplex PCR; TCRdb's copy has only in-frame clones and lacks some. This sample has some 77,000 clones, with around 86% found just once. The specimen was peripheral blood, collected from a patient treated with radiotherapy plus ipilimumab. The V call is TRBV2, the J call TRBJ2-6; 8 bases align to TRBD1. The origin of this receptor is a human donor with non-small cell lung cancer who had a partial response to radiotherapy plus ipilimumab. The CDR3 DNA is TGTGCCAGCGGAGGACAGGGCCTCTCTGGGGCCAACGTCCTGACTTTC. It codes for CASGGQGLSGANVLTF.